The clone carrying this T cell receptor (beta chain) was picked up many times. The sample originates from a study of T cells in Graves' hyperthyroidism and ophthalmopathy. The study left out patients who had uncontrolled infection, other autoimmune disease, pregnancy or lactation. Fresh peripheral blood, 7.5 to 10 ml, yielded the PBMCs. In germline, CDR1 is SQVTM, CDR2 ANQGSEA. The J segment lost 3 bases and the V segment lost 4 bases, leaving 2 bases of the junction unmatched. CDR3 length: 15 residues. Researchers amplified the TCR beta CDR3 regions from RNA transcripts. The HTBI primer set was used in a first-round RT-PCR of the TCR CDR3. Using its own MiXCR run on the multiplex PCR reads, TCRdb lists one record per CDR3 protein. The sample includes 300,000 to 350,000 distinct CDR3 sequences, roughly 20% of them seen just once.

The chain joins TRBV29-1 to TRBJ2-6; 11 nucleotides line up with TRBD2. The sequenced sample was blood. The sequence was collected from a woman aged 35 to 49 with Graves' ophthalmopathy. CDR3: CSVGLAGGGANVLTF. The CDR3 DNA reads as TGCAGCGTTGGGCTAGCGGGAGGTGGGGCCAACGTCCTGACTTTC.